A selection of T cell receptor beta chains follows, all from one sample in a study of blood T cells in healthy people across ages. TCRdb recomputed calls from the 5' RACE reads with MiXCR, one row per CDR3 protein. The sample yields approximately 800,000 distinct CDR3 sequences, 55% to 70% seen once. The sequenced sample consisted of blood. The source of these receptors is a young man in good health. CDR3s include the opening cysteine and the closing phenylalanine or tryptophan. A D gene is named only where the DNA matches it firmly. Some rows mark clone size as missing; the rest say once, few, many or name a class of expanded clone.

TRBV13	NA	TRBD2	TRBJ2-2	CASSSGRSGELFF	TGTGCCAGCAGCTCCGGGAGGTCCGGGGAGCTGTTTTTT
TRBV7-9	few	NA	TRBJ1-4	CASSLGVRGLNEKLFF	TGTGCCAGCAGCTTAGGTGTCCGGGGCTTGAATGAAAAACTGTTTTTT
TRBV5-1	NA	TRBD1	TRBJ1-2	CASSPRTGFGYTF	TGCGCCAGCAGCCCTCGGACAGGGTTTGGCTACACCTTC
TRBV4-2	NA	TRBD1	TRBJ2-3	CASSQEIQGADADAQYF	TGTGCCAGCAGCCAGGAAATACAGGGGGCTGATGCAGATGCGCAGTATTTT
TRBV25-1	few	TRBD1	TRBJ1-2	CASSEDRGHHGYTF	TGTGCCAGCAGTGAAGACAGGGGGCATCATGGCTACACCTTC
TRBV24-1	few	TRBD2	TRBJ2-3	CATSDRPQAGGTDTQYF	TGTGCCACCAGTGATCGCCCCCAAGCGGGAGGTACAGATACGCAGTATTTT
TRBV7-2	NA	NA	TRBJ1-5	CASSYRVEQPQHF	TGTGCCAGCAGCTACAGGGTTGAGCAGCCCCAGCATTTT
TRBV20-1	NA	NA	TRBJ1-6	CSGQGKNSYNSPLHF	TGCAGTGGGCAGGGGAAAAACTCCTATAATTCACCCCTCCACTTT
TRBV7-2	NA	NA	TRBJ1-2	CASSLGPDVLYGYTF	TGTGCCAGCAGCTTGGGGCCGGACGTACTCTATGGCTACACCTTC
TRBV5-1	once	NA	TRBJ2-3	CASSLWGLGGSTDTQYF	TGCGCCAGCAGCTTGTGGGGGTTGGGCGGTAGCACAGATACGCAGTATTTT
TRBV7-2	many	NA	TRBJ1-3	CASRFTGSGNTIYF	TGTGCCAGCAGATTTACAGGCTCTGGAAACACCATATATTTT
TRBV7-2	few	NA	TRBJ2-7	CASSLEGSTYEQYF	TGTGCCAGCAGCTTAGAGGGGAGTACCTACGAGCAGTACTTC
TRBV7-6	NA	NA	TRBJ2-5	CASSLAPGDLPGTQYF	TGTGCCAGCAGCTTAGCCCCAGGGGACCTTCCAGGGACCCAGTACTTC
TRBV11-2	NA	TRBD2	TRBJ2-7	CAGSPLTSGALYEQYF	TGTGCCGGCAGCCCCCTGACTAGCGGGGCCCTCTACGAGCAGTACTTC
TRBV6-2/TRBV6-3	NA	NA	TRBJ2-7	CASTRGRSYEQYF	TGTGCCAGCACCCGGGGCAGATCCTACGAGCAGTACTTC
TRBV27	NA	NA	TRBJ2-3	CASSSGRADTQYF	TGTGCCAGCAGTTCCGGGAGAGCGGATACGCAGTATTTT
TRBV28	NA	TRBD2	TRBJ2-5	CASRLTSGVFNEQYF	TGTGCCAGCAGGCTGACTAGCGGGGTTTTCAATGAGCAGTACTTC
TRBV29-1	few	NA	TRBJ2-5	CSVSIGGAQETQYF	TGCAGCGTCTCTATCGGCGGAGCTCAAGAGACCCAGTACTTC
TRBV2	many	NA	TRBJ2-7	CASSAEGEQYF	TGTGCCAGCTCTGCGGAAGGGGAGCAGTACTTC
TRBV11-2	few	TRBD2	TRBJ2-3	CASSWTGGGNTQYF	TGTGCCAGCAGTTGGACGGGGGGAGGGAATACGCAGTATTTT
TRBV28	NA	NA	TRBJ1-1	CASSPRTTRGTEAFF	TGTGCCAGCAGTCCCAGGACGACGAGGGGCACTGAAGCTTTCTTT
TRBV20-1	NA	NA	TRBJ2-4	CSAGLLRGATNIQYF	TGCAGTGCTGGGCTCCTCCGGGGGGCCACAAACATTCAGTACTTC
TRBV27	few	NA	TRBJ2-1	CASSTQGFSYNEQFF	TGTGCCAGCAGTACCCAGGGGTTCTCCTACAATGAGCAGTTCTTC
TRBV15	few	NA	TRBJ2-2	CATRGRGRRNSNTGELFF	TGTGCCACCCGCGGGCGTGGCAGGAGAAATTCGAACACCGGGGAGCTGTTTTTT
TRBV10-3	NA	NA	TRBJ2-7	CAISEPGAGLKEQYF	TGTGCCATCAGTGAGCCAGGTGCGGGGCTGAAGGAGCAGTACTTC
TRBV6-2/TRBV6-3	many	TRBD2	TRBJ2-1	CASSYSPTSGLYNEQFF	TGTGCCAGCAGTTACTCCCCTACTAGCGGTTTGTACAATGAGCAGTTCTTC
TRBV5-1	NA	NA	TRBJ1-6	CASSFAFQLDSPLHF	TGCGCCAGCAGCTTTGCGTTCCAGCTAGATTCACCCCTCCACTTT
TRBV25-1	NA	NA	TRBJ2-3	CASNDRDYTDTQYF	TGTGCCAGCAACGACAGAGATTACACAGATACGCAGTATTTT
TRBV14	NA	NA	TRBJ1-2	CASSQRRINYYGYTF	TGTGCCAGCAGCCAGAGGAGAATAAACTACTATGGCTACACCTTC
TRBV2	few	NA	TRBJ2-5	CASSNRETQYF	TGTGCCAGCAGTAACCGCGAGACCCAGTACTTC
TRBV29-1	NA	TRBD2	TRBJ2-1	CSVGGTTDNEQFF	TGCAGCGTTGGGGGGACTACCGACAATGAGCAGTTCTTC
TRBV3-1	NA	NA	TRBJ2-3	CASSPTRRAGPQYF	TGTGCCAGCAGCCCGACCCGGAGGGCCGGTCCGCAGTATTTT
TRBV9	NA	NA	TRBJ2-7	CASSPRWISNEQYF	TGTGCCAGCAGTCCCCGTTGGATTTCCAACGAGCAGTACTTC
TRBV14	NA	NA	TRBJ2-3	CASSQTEDTQYF	TGTGCCAGCAGCCAAACTGAGGATACGCAGTATTTT
TRBV5-1	NA	TRBD2	TRBJ2-1	CASRLAEGLNEQFF	TGCGCCAGCAGACTAGCGGAGGGGTTGAATGAGCAGTTCTTC
TRBV28	NA	NA	TRBJ2-7	CASSLVVADPVATEQYF	TGTGCCAGCAGTTTAGTGGTCGCGGACCCGGTAGCGACCGAGCAGTACTTC
TRBV20-1	NA	TRBD2	TRBJ2-7	CSATWRGRTYEQYF	TGCAGTGCCACCTGGCGGGGGAGGACCTACGAGCAGTACTTC
TRBV6-5	few	TRBD2	TRBJ2-3	CASTLLAGGDTQYF	TGTGCCAGCACCCTACTAGCGGGAGGGGATACGCAGTATTTT
TRBV4-1	NA	TRBD1	TRBJ2-5	CASRPPGQGETQYF	TGCGCCAGCAGACCACCCGGACAGGGGGAGACCCAGTACTTC
TRBV6-6	once	NA	TRBJ2-7	CASSYAVREQYF	TGTGCCAGCAGTTACGCGGTTCGCGAGCAGTACTTC
TRBV7-3	once	NA	TRBJ1-2	CASSLDGSMGYTF	TGTGCCAGCAGCTTAGACGGTTCTATGGGCTACACCTTC
TRBV7-9	NA	NA	TRBJ2-7	CASSLGSRGHEQYF	TGTGCCAGCAGCTTAGGGAGCAGGGGCCACGAGCAGTACTTC
TRBV12-5	NA	NA	TRBJ2-4	CASGLVRILAKNIQYF	TGTGCTAGTGGTTTGGTACGGATTTTAGCCAAAAACATTCAGTACTTC
TRBV9	NA	NA	TRBJ2-1	CASSVDVNEQFF	TGTGCCAGCAGCGTAGATGTTAATGAGCAGTTCTTC
TRBV3-1	NA	TRBD2	TRBJ2-4	CASSQGWREQYF	TGTGCCAGCAGCCAAGGGTGGCGGGAGCAGTACTTC
TRBV29-1	few	NA	TRBJ2-7	CSVESAGWHEQYF	TGCAGCGTTGAGTCGGCAGGTTGGCACGAGCAGTACTTC
TRBV10-3	NA	NA	TRBJ2-1	CAISESSEQFF	TGTGCCATCAGTGAGTCCTCTGAGCAGTTCTTC
TRBV6-5	NA	NA	TRBJ2-1	CASSYLSEQFF	TGTGCCAGCAGTTACTTAAGTGAGCAGTTCTTC
TRBV7-2	NA	NA	TRBJ2-1	CASSPEDNEQFF	TGTGCCAGCAGCCCTGAGGACAATGAGCAGTTCTTC
TRBV6-2/TRBV6-3	NA	TRBD2	TRBJ2-1	CASSLPRGSGSNEQFF	TGTGCCAGCAGCCTCCCCCGGGGTAGCGGGAGTAATGAGCAGTTCTTC
TRBV29-1	few	NA	TRBJ2-7	CSVGGVAGSLYEQYF	TGCAGCGTTGGAGGCGTAGCAGGGAGTTTGTACGAGCAGTACTTC
TRBV3-1	NA	NA	TRBJ2-3	CASSPHWGDFNTDTQYF	TGTGCCAGCAGCCCACATTGGGGGGATTTTAACACAGATACGCAGTATTTT
TRBV7-2	NA	TRBD1	TRBJ2-3	CASSRTGGVFSTDTQYF	TGTGCCAGCAGCCGGACAGGGGGTGTCTTTAGCACAGATACGCAGTATTTT
TRBV7-2	once	TRBD2	TRBJ2-5	CASNLGTSGSPKYF	TGTGCCAGCAACTTAGGGACTAGCGGGAGCCCGAAGTACTTC
TRBV7-2	NA	TRBD2	TRBJ2-7	CASSLLAGPHEQYF	TGTGCCAGCAGCTTACTAGCGGGGCCTCACGAGCAGTACTTC
TRBV25-1	few	NA	TRBJ2-7	CASSEPYVGQYF	TGTGCCAGCAGTGAACCCTACGTAGGGCAGTACTTC
TRBV10-3	NA	NA	TRBJ2-3	CAISVVPPVSTDTQYF	TGTGCCATCAGTGTAGTCCCCCCGGTAAGCACAGATACGCAGTATTTT
TRBV6-5	NA	NA	TRBJ2-7	CASSYSSVGTYEQYF	TGTGCCAGCAGTTATTCTAGCGTAGGCACCTACGAGCAGTACTTC
TRBV4-2	NA	NA	TRBJ1-2	CASRRAVQLYEGYTF	TGTGCCAGCAGGCGGGCGGTCCAGCTCTATGAGGGCTACACCTTC
TRBV30	NA	NA	TRBJ1-1	CACHRVGAFF	TGTGCCTGTCACCGGGTGGGTGCTTTCTTT